The clone carrying this TCR beta chain was recorded a few times. Its antigen is as yet unknown. These data come from a study of regulatory T cells in long-lasting Graves disease. Study-wide points: Segments TRBV28, TRBJ1-2 and TRBJ2-5 showed preferential usage in persistent disease. Blood alone, not thyroid tissue, was studied. Relative to new patients (around 1,000), persistent patients exhibited greater sharing of public clonotypes (approximately 2,800).

The authors built TCR beta libraries using iRepertoire HTBI primers and Arm-PCR of CDR3 regions. Each CDR3 protein gets one entry after TCRdb re-called the multiplex PCR reads with MiXCR. The sample lists more than 300,000 distinct CDR3 sequences, more than 20% occurring once. Time point in this sample: persistent/refractory GD, antithyroid drugs over 5 years with positive TRAb. Extracted PBMC RNA gave rise to the TCR library. American Thyroid Association guidelines defined Graves' disease diagnosis. The V and J ends lost 7 bases and 6 bases respectively, with 13 bases between them. The CDR3 has 13 amino acids. CDR1 and CDR2 (germline): ENHRY, SYGVKD.

Sequences were derived from peripheral blood mononuclear cells (PBMCs), sampled when the disease was refractory, from a patient treated with antithyroid drugs. This sequence joins TRBV10-3 and TRBJ1-5; D uncertain. The receptor was isolated from a middle-aged woman with Graves disease. The CDR3 DNA follows: TGTGCCATCACCTTTGATCTCCGTCAGCCCCAGCATTTT. Amino acids: CAITFDLRQPQHF.